These T cell receptor beta chains were read from a single sample in a study of cytotoxic CD8 clonotypes in ibrutinib-treated CLL. Method: immunoSEQ multiplex PCR; TCRdb's copy keeps in-frame clones and lacks some. The sample lists approximately 190,000 clones, 70% occurring once. Sequencing used PBMCs, obtained after 12 months of ibrutinib treatment. The receptors come from a human donor with chronic lymphocytic leukemia. The CDR3 runs from the conserved cysteine through the conserved F or W. Fields, in order: CDR3 protein, CDR3 DNA, J gene, V gene, clone size, D gene. D genes are given only for firm matches. The size of a clone is reported for some rows only, either as once, few or many, or as a class for expanded clones.

CASRRTVQETQYF,TGTGCCAGCAGGCGGACAGTACAAGAGACCCAGTACTTC,TRBJ2-5,TRBV28,.,.
CASSPQSDRNNEKLFF,TGTGCCAGCTCACCCCAGAGTGACAGGAATAATGAAAAACTGTTTTTT,TRBJ1-4,TRBV18,.,.
CSVDNGDYGYTF,TGCAGCGTTGACAACGGAGACTATGGCTACACCTTC,TRBJ1-2,TRBV29-1,few,.
CASSQAQAGSYNEQFF,TGCGCCAGCAGCCAAGCGCAGGCAGGCTCCTACAATGAGCAGTTCTTC,TRBJ2-1,TRBV4-3,.,.
CASILTGPGQPQHF,TGTGCCAGCATTCTAACTGGCCCCGGGCAGCCCCAGCATTTT,TRBJ1-5,TRBV6-5,.,.
CASSVTGGHTEAFF,TGTGCCAGCAGTGTGACAGGGGGCCACACTGAAGCTTTCTTT,TRBJ1-1,TRBV6-1,.,TRBD1
CASSPGRAEQFF,TGTGCCAGCTCACCTGGGCGAGCTGAGCAGTTCTTC,TRBJ2-1,TRBV18,.,.
CAWSVASGGPRGTQYF,TGTGCCTGGAGTGTGGCGAGCGGGGGGCCTCGAGGTACGCAGTATTTT,TRBJ2-3,TRBV30,.,TRBD2
CAWGRGGWGNTEAFF,TGTGCCTGGGGCAGGGGCGGATGGGGCAACACTGAAGCTTTCTTT,TRBJ1-1,TRBV30,.,.
CASSIGGKNIQYF,TGCGCCAGCAGCATCGGAGGCAAAAACATTCAGTACTTC,TRBJ2-4,TRBV5-1,.,.
CASSQVVTGTEAFF,TGTGCCAGCAGCCAAGTCGTTACGGGAACTGAAGCTTTCTTT,TRBJ1-1,TRBV4-2,medium-sized,.
CSASGIETQYF,TGCAGTGCTTCCGGGATCGAGACCCAGTACTTC,TRBJ2-5,TRBV20-1,.,.
CATSRDLQGGNEKLFF,TGTGCCACCAGCAGAGATCTCCAGGGAGGTAATGAAAAACTGTTTTTT,TRBJ1-4,TRBV15,.,.
CASRDVSNQPQHF,TGCGCCAGCCGGGATGTTAGCAATCAGCCCCAGCATTTT,TRBJ1-5,TRBV10-2,.,.
CAWKSAGGLKTGELFF,TGTGCCTGGAAATCAGCGGGAGGACTGAAGACGGGGGAGCTGTTTTTT,TRBJ2-2,TRBV30,.,TRBD2
CASSLLAGLSNQPQHF,TGTGCCAGCAGCTTATTAGCAGGTCTCAGCAATCAGCCCCAGCATTTT,TRBJ1-5,TRBV7-6,once,.
CASSDQGSNQPQHF,TGCGCCAGCAGTGATCAAGGTAGCAATCAGCCCCAGCATTTT,TRBJ1-5,TRBV10-2,few,.
CASSLSRRVETQYF,TGTGCCAGCAGTTTATCCAGGAGGGTGGAGACCCAGTACTTC,TRBJ2-5,TRBV27,.,.
CASRPPRQGGNQPQHF,TGTGCCAGCAGACCTCCTCGACAGGGCGGCAATCAGCCCCAGCATTTT,TRBJ1-5,TRBV28,few,TRBD1
CASSRQVLSGYTF,TGTGCCAGCAGCAGACAGGTCTTGAGTGGCTACACCTTC,TRBJ1-2,TRBV6-6,.,.
CASSISRGQRGTDTQYF,TGTGCCAGTAGTATTTCCAGAGGGCAAAGAGGCACAGATACGCAGTATTTT,TRBJ2-3,TRBV19,.,.
CASTESSGTGKTEAFF,TGCGCCAGCACCGAATCTAGCGGGACAGGGAAGACTGAAGCTTTCTTT,TRBJ1-1,TRBV5-1,many,TRBD1
CASSFGRVGYGYTF,TGTGCCAGCAGTTTTGGGAGGGTTGGCTATGGCTACACCTTC,TRBJ1-2,TRBV27,.,.
CASSQDLRSQEFF,TGTGCCAGCAGCCAAGATCTAAGGAGTCAGGAGTTCTTC,TRBJ2-1,TRBV4-2,.,.
CASRIQGAGTEAFF,TGTGCCAGCAGGATACAGGGGGCTGGTACTGAAGCTTTCTTT,TRBJ1-1,TRBV2,.,TRBD1
CASSLGRGAKNIQYF,TGTGCCAGCAGTTTAGGCCGAGGGGCCAAAAACATTCAGTACTTC,TRBJ2-4,TRBV27,.,.
CAWDGGPSREAFF,TGTGCCTGGGACGGGGGGCCCTCCCGGGAAGCTTTCTTT,TRBJ1-1,TRBV30,.,.